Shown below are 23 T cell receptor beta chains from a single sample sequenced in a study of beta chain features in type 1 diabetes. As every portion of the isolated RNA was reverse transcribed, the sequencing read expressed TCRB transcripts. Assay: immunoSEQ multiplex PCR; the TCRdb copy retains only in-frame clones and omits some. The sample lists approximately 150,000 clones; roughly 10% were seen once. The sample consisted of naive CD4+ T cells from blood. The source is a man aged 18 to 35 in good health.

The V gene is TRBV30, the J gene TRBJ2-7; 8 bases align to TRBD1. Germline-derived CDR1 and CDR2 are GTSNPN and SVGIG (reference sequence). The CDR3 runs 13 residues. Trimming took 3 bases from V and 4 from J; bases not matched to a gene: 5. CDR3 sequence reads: CAWRRQGQYEQYF. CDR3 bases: TGTGCCTGGAGAAGACAGGGGCAGTACGAGCAGTACTTC.

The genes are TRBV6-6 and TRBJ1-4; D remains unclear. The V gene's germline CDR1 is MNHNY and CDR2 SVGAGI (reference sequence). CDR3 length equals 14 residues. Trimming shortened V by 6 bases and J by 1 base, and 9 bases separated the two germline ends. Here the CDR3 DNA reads TGTGCCAGCAGCAACTACCGAACTAATGAAAAACTGTTTTTT. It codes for CASSNYRTNEKLFF.

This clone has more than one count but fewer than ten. The DNA for the CDR3 is TGTGCCAGCAAGGGGGCAACTGGAAACACCATATATTTT. The encoded protein is CASKGATGNTIYF. The genes are TRBV5-6 and TRBJ1-3; 7 bases are a match to TRBD1. Per the germline V gene, CDR1 is SGHDT and CDR2 is YYEEEE. The CDR3 runs to 13 residues. V was clipped by 6 bases and J by 2 bases; unmatched bases: 2.

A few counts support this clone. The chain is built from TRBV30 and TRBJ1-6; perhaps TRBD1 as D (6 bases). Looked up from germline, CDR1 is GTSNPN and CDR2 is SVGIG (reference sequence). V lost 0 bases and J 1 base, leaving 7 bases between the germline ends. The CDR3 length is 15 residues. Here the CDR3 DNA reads TGTGCCTGGAGTGTACAGGGTTCCTATAATTCACCCCTCCACTTT. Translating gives CAWSVQGSYNSPLHF.

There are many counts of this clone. The CDR3: CASSPHRGSYNEQFF. DNA of the CDR3: TGTGCCAGCAGCCCTCACAGGGGGTCCTACAATGAGCAGTTCTTC. This chain connects TRBV7-9 to TRBJ2-1; 8 nucleotides align to TRBD1. Germline CDR1 and CDR2: SEHNR and FQNEAQ (reference sequence). The CDR3 length is 15 residues. J lost 1 base, V lost 5 bases, and 4 bases had no gene match.

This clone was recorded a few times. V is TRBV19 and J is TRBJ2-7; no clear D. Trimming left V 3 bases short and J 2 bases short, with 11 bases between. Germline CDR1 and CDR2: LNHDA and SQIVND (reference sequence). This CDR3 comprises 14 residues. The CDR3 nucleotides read TGTGCCAGTAGTATCGATAGAATTGCCTACGAGCAGTACTTC. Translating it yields CASSIDRIAYEQYF. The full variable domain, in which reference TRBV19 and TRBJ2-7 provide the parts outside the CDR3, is DGGITQSPKYLFRKEGQNVTLSCEQNLNHDAMYWYRQDPGQGLRLIYYSQIVNDFQKGDIAEGYSVSREKKESFPLTVTSAQKNPTAFYLCASSIDRIAYEQYFGPGTRLTVT.

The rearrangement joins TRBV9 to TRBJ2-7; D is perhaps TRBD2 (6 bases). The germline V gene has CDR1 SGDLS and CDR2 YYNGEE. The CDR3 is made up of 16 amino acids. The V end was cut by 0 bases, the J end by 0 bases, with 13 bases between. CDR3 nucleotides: TGTGCCAGCAGCGTAGCACCGGGGGTTGGCTCCTACGAGCAGTACTTC. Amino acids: CASSVAPGVGSYEQYF.

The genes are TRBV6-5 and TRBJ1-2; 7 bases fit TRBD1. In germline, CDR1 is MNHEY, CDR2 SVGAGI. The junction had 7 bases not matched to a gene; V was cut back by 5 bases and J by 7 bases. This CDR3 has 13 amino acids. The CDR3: CASSLGQWTGYTF. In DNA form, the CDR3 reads TGTGCCAGCAGTCTGGGACAGTGGACTGGCTACACCTTC.

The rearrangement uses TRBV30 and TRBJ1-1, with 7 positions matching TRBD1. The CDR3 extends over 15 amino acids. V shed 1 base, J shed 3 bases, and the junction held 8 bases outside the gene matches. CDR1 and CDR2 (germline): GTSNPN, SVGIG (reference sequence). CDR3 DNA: TGTGCCTGGAGTGACTGGGCAGGGGGACACACTGAAGCTTTCTTT. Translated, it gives CAWSDWAGGHTEAFF.

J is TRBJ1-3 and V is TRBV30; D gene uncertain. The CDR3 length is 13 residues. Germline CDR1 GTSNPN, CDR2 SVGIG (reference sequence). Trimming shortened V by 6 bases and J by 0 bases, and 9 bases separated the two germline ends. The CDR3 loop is CACSTRSGNTIYF. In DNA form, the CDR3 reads TGTGCCTGTTCGACACGCTCTGGAAACACCATATATTTT.

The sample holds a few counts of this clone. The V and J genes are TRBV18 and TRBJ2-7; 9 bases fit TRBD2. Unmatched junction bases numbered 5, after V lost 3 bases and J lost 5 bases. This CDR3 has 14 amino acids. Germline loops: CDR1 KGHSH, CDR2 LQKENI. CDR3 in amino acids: CASSPPAGGDEQYF. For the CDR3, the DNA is TGTGCCAGCTCACCCCCTGCGGGGGGGGACGAGCAGTACTTC.

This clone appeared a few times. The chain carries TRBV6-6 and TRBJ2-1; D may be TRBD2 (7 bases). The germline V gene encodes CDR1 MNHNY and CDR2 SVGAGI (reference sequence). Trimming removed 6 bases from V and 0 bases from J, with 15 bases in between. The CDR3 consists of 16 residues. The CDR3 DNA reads TGTGCCAGCAGCCACCCCCGGGGGGCCTCCTACAATGAGCAGTTCTTC. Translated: CASSHPRGASYNEQFF.

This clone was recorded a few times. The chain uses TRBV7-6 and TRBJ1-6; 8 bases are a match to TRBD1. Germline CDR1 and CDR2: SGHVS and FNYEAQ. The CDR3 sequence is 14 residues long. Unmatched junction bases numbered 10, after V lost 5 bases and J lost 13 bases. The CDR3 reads CASSARGPGSPLHF. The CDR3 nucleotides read TGTGCCAGCAGCGCCAGGGGGCCGGGGTCCCCCCTCCACTTT.

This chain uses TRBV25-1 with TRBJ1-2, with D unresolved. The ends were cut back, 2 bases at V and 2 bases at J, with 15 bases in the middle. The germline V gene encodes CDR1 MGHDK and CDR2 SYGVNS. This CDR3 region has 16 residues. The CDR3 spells CASSELDGGFNYGYTF. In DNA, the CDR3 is TGTGCCAGCAGTGAACTTGACGGAGGATTCAACTATGGCTACACCTTC.

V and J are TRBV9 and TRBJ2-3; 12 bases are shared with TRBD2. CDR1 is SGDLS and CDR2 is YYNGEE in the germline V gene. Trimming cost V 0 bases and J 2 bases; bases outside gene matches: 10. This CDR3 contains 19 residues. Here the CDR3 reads CASSVGILAGGRPTDTQYF. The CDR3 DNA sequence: TGTGCCAGCAGCGTAGGCATACTAGCGGGGGGCCGGCCCACAGATACGCAGTATTTT.

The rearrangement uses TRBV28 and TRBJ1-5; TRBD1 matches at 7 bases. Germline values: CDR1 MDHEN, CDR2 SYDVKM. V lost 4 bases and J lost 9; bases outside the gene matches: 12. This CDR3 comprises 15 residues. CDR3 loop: CASSSPRQGLGPQHF. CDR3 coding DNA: TGTGCCAGCAGTTCCCCCCGACAGGGCCTCGGGCCCCAGCATTTT.

CDR3 nucleotide sequence: TGTGCCAGCAGTTTCAGGGGATTGTTATACAATGAGCAGTTCTTC. Its protein product is CASSFRGLLYNEQFF. The rearrangement links TRBV27 to TRBJ2-1, with a possible D match to TRBD1 (6 bases). V dropped 3 bases and J dropped 4 bases, with 13 bases sitting between them. CDR3 length: 15 amino acids. Germline V gene data show CDR1 as MNHEY and CDR2 as SMNVEV (reference sequence).

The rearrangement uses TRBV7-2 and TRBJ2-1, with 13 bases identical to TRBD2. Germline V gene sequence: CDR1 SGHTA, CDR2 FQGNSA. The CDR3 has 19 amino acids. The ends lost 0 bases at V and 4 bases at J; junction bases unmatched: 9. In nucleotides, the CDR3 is TGTGCCAGCAGCTTAGCGCAGTTCTGGACTAGCGGGGGTTACAATGAGCAGTTCTTC. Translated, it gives CASSLAQFWTSGGYNEQFF.

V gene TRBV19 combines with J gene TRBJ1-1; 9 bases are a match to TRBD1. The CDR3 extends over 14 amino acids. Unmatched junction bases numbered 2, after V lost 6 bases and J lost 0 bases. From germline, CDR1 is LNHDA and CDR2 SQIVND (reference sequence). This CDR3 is CASRWDRVNTEAFF. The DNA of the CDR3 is TGTGCCAGTAGATGGGACAGGGTGAACACTGAAGCTTTCTTT. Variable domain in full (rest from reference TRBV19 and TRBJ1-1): DGGITQSPKYLFRKEGQNVTLSCEQNLNHDAMYWYRQDPGQGLRLIYYSQIVNDFQKGDIAEGYSVSREKKESFPLTVTSAQKNPTAFYLCASRWDRVNTEAFFGQGTRLTVV.

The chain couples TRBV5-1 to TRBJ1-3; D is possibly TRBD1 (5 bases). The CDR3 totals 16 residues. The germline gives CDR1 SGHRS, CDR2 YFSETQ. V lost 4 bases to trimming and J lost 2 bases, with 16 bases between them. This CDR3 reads CASSVGPTSAGNTIYF. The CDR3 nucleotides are TGCGCCAGCAGCGTGGGACCTACGAGCGCTGGAAACACCATATATTTT.

CDR3 residues: CASSHTDTNTGELFF. As DNA, the CDR3 is TGCGCCAGCAGCCATACGGACACGAACACCGGGGAGCTGTTTTTT. The chain is built from TRBV4-3 and TRBJ2-2; perhaps TRBD1 as D (5 bases). Germline CDR1 and CDR2: LGHNA and YSLEER. The V and J ends lost 3 bases and 0 bases respectively, with 8 bases between them. This CDR3 spans 15 amino acids.

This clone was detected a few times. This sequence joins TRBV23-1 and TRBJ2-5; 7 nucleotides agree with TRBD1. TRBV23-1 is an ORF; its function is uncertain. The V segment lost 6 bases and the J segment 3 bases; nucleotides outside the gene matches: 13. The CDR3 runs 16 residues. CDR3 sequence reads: CASSTPRGTDKETQYF. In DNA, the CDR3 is TGCGCCAGCAGCACCCCGAGGGGGACAGACAAAGAGACCCAGTACTTC.

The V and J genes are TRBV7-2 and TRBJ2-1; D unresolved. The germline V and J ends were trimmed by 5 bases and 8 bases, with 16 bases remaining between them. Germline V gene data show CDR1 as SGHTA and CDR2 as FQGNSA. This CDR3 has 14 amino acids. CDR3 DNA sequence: TGTGCCAGCAGCCTAGGTTATGCCCGGGATGAGCAGTTCTTC. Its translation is CASSLGYARDEQFF.